These 16 T cell receptor beta chains originate from one sample sequenced in a study of OX40 agonist ivuxolimab in advanced cancers. Method: immunoSEQ multiplex PCR; TCRdb's copy keeps in-frame clones and lacks some. The sample holds some 89,000 clones, approximately 79% seen once. The sample here was CD4+ or CD8+ T cells sorted from blood, taken in a trial of the OX40 agonist ivuxolimab. The receptors here all came from an adult with an advanced solid tumor such as melanoma, head and neck, liver or kidney cancer.

The sample holds a few counts of this clone. This chain uses TRBV11-2 with TRBJ1-5, with 10 bases lining up with TRBD1. CDR3 size: 16 residues. V lost 5 bases, J lost 2 bases, and 6 bases stayed unmatched. CDR1 is SGHAT, CDR2 FQNNGV, per germline. Here the CDR3 reads CASSGDRGQGNQPQHF. CDR3 sequence (DNA): TGTGCCAGCAGCGGTGACAGGGGGCAAGGCAATCAGCCCCAGCATTTT. Drawing the rest from reference TRBV11-2 and TRBJ1-5, the complete variable domain is EAGVAQSPRYKIIEKRQSVAFWCNPISGHATLYWYQQILGQGPKLLIQFQNNGVVDDSQLPKDRFSAERLKGVDSTLKIQPAKLEDSAVYLCASSGDRGQGNQPQHFGDGTRLSIL.

The chain employs TRBV9 and TRBJ2-1; D could derive from TRBD1 or TRBD2 (6 bases each). Trimming left V 0 bases short and J 9 bases short, with 16 bases between. Germline assignment: CDR1 SGDLS and CDR2 YYNGEE. This CDR3 has 15 amino acids. CDR3 in DNA: TGTGCCAGCAGCGTAGATAGGAGGGGGGCCGCTGAGCAGTTCTTC. Amino acid sequence: CASSVDRRGAAEQFF.

This rearrangement joins TRBV7-6 to TRBJ1-1; TRBD1 matches 7 bases. The V and J ends lost 5 bases and 0 bases, in that order; junction bases with no gene match: 3. The germline V gene has CDR1 SGHVS and CDR2 FNYEAQ. The CDR3 loop spans 14 amino acids. This CDR3 is CASSNRGLNTEAFF. Written as DNA, the CDR3 is TGTGCCAGCAGCAACAGGGGCTTGAACACTGAAGCTTTCTTT.

V gene TRBV11-1 combines with J gene TRBJ2-1, with D perhaps assigned TRBD1 or TRBD2 (6 bases each). The germline CDR1 and CDR2 sequences are SGHAT and FQDESV (reference sequence). The CDR3 sequence is 15 residues long. The germline V and J ends were trimmed by 3 bases and 3 bases, with 12 bases remaining between them. This CDR3 reads CASSLSGAIYNEQFF. The CDR3 nucleotides read TGTGCCAGCAGCTTGTCGGGGGCCATCTACAATGAGCAGTTCTTC.

This clone has just a few counts. The CDR3 spells CASSTYDRMNTEAFF. In DNA, the CDR3 is TGTGCCAGCAGCACCTATGACAGAATGAACACTGAAGCTTTCTTT. The rearrangement uses TRBV5-5 and TRBJ1-1, with a tentative D call TRBD1 (5 bases). The CDR3 covers 15 residues. Trimming shortened V by 4 bases and J by 0 bases, and 13 bases separated the two germline ends. Looked up from germline, CDR1 is SGHKS and CDR2 is YYEKEE (reference sequence). The full variable domain, rest sourced from reference TRBV5-5 and TRBJ1-1, is DAGVTQSPTHLIKTRGQQVTLRCSPISGHKSVSWYQQVLGQGPQFIFQYYEKEERGRGNFPDRFSARQFPNYSSELNVNALLLGDSALYLCASSTYDRMNTEAFFGQGTRLTVV.

This clone was observed a single time. The genes are TRBV7-2 and TRBJ1-2, with D possibly TRBD1 on 5 matching bases. The germline CDR1 and CDR2 sequences are SGHTA and FQGNSA. The CDR3 runs to 15 residues. Trimming removed 4 bases from V and 3 bases from J, with 15 bases in between. The CDR3: CASSSGRFGDYGYTF. The CDR3 bases are TGTGCCAGCAGCTCGGGACGGTTCGGGGACTATGGCTACACCTTC.

This clone was observed a handful of times. Distinct nucleotide sequences in the sample also encode this CDR3. This chain links TRBV28 with TRBJ1-6; no definite D call. The V and J ends lost 3 bases and 7 bases respectively, with 4 bases between them. Germline V gene sequence: CDR1 MDHEN, CDR2 SYDVKM. CDR3 length: 12 residues. CDR3 amino acids: CASSFGNSPLHF. The CDR3 DNA follows: TGTGCCAGCAGTTTTGGGAATTCACCCCTCCACTTT.

The chain combines TRBV7-9 with TRBJ2-3, with unresolved D. Germline V gene sequence: CDR1 SEHNR, CDR2 FQNEAQ (reference sequence). Trimming took 0 bases from V and 6 from J, leaving 16 bases between them. The CDR3 contains 16 residues. The CDR3: CASSLASLTAGDTQYF. CDR3 in DNA: TGTGCCAGCAGCTTAGCCAGTCTCACCGCCGGGGATACGCAGTATTTT.

This clone was counted a single time. The J gene is TRBJ2-3, the V gene TRBV7-2; maybe TRBD2 (5 bases). The CDR3 covers 13 residues. V gave up 2 bases and J gave up 10 bases, with 13 bases separating them. The germline V gene encodes CDR1 SGHTA and CDR2 FQGNSA. This CDR3 is CASSLILQEAQYF. CDR3 sequence (DNA): TGTGCCAGCAGCTTAATTTTGCAGGAGGCGCAGTATTTT.

This clone was counted a few times. V is TRBV4-3 and J is TRBJ1-3; 9 bases fit TRBD1. Germline loops: CDR1 LGHNA, CDR2 YSLEER. There are 17 residues in the CDR3. J lost 0 bases, V lost 3 bases, and 6 bases had no gene match. DNA for the CDR3: TGCGCCAGCAGCCAGGACAGGGGCGCCTACTCTGGAAACACCATATATTTT. Protein: CASSQDRGAYSGNTIYF.

This chain links TRBV5-1 with TRBJ1-3; D perhaps matches TRBD1 (6 bases). Germline CDR1 SGHRS, CDR2 YFSETQ. This CDR3 comprises 14 residues. Trimming took off 5 bases at V and 0 bases at J, with 9 bases between the two ends. CDR3 sequence (DNA): TGCGCCAGCAGGGGGACAAGCTCTGGAAACACCATATATTTT. Protein sequence: CASRGTSSGNTIYF.

V gene TRBV7-6 combines with J gene TRBJ2-5, with a tentative D call TRBD1 (5 bases). V was trimmed by 2 bases and J by 10 bases, leaving 11 bases between them. The CDR3 is 12 residues long. From germline, CDR1 is SGHVS and CDR2 FNYEAQ. The CDR3: CASSLPQGSQYF. The CDR3 DNA sequence: TGTGCCAGCAGCTTACCCCAGGGAAGCCAGTACTTC.

The rearrangement joins TRBV7-6 to TRBJ2-2; tentatively, D is TRBD1 or TRBD2 (6 bases each). This CDR3 contains 19 residues. V lost 4 bases and J lost 3, with 24 bases in between. Germline V gives CDR1 SGHVS, CDR2 FNYEAQ. CDR3 DNA sequence: TGTGCCAGCAGCTCAGGGACTCGGGGTCGGCAGGGGCACACCGGGGAGCTGTTTTTT. This codes for CASSSGTRGRQGHTGELFF.

The chain employs TRBV5-1 and TRBJ2-7; D might be TRBD1 (5 bases). Germline assignment: CDR1 SGHRS and CDR2 YFSETQ. Trimming shortened V by 0 bases and J by 5 bases, and 12 bases separated the two germline ends. The CDR3 loop spans 14 amino acids. The CDR3 sequence: CASSLEKGRDEQYF. CDR3 bases: TGCGCCAGCAGCTTGGAAAAGGGCAGGGACGAGCAGTACTTC.

The chain employs TRBV6-5 and TRBJ1-1; no reliable D call. Germline V gives CDR1 MNHEY, CDR2 SVGAGI. The CDR3 extends over 16 amino acids. Trimming took 4 bases from V and 4 from J, leaving 19 bases between them. The CDR3 spells CASSSSGRGSGTEAFF. CDR3 DNA: TGTGCCAGCAGTTCATCTGGCCGCGGTAGTGGCACTGAAGCTTTCTTT.

The chain uses TRBV2 and TRBJ2-6; D gene ambiguous. V dropped 6 bases and J dropped 0 bases, with 3 bases sitting between them. The CDR3 contains 13 residues. Germline CDR1 SNHLY, CDR2 FYNNEI. CDR3 nucleotides: TGTGCCAGCAGGACCTCTGGGGCCAACGTCCTGACTTTC. It is translated as CASRTSGANVLTF.